The 32 T cell receptor beta chains below all came from one sample that was sequenced in a study of blood T cell repertoires in COVID-19. Generated by immunoSEQ multiplex PCR, the TCRdb table keeps only in-frame clones and is missing some. Among about 66,000 clones listed, 88% were seen once. Sequencing was performed on peripheral blood. These receptor sequences come from a woman in her seventies with acute or convalescent COVID-19.

V usage is TRBV21-1 and J usage is TRBJ1-5. TRBV21-1 is labeled a pseudogene. The CDR3 covers 16 residues. The CDR3 nucleotides read TGTGCCAGCAGCATAGAAACCAAAAGTATAGAGCAGCCCCAGCATTTT. Translation: CASSIETKSIEQPQHF.

In DNA, the CDR3 is TGTGCCAGCAGGCAGGGGGCCCTAAACATTCAGTACTTC. Its protein is CASRQGALNIQYF. The chain carries TRBV6-5 and TRBJ2-4, with 8 bases matching TRBD1. CDR1 is MNHEY and CDR2 is SVGAGI in the germline V gene. The CDR3 is 13 amino acids. After removal of 6 bases from V and 6 bases from J, the junction contained 4 bases not matched to a gene.

V and J are TRBV24-1 and TRBJ2-3, with 9 bases that match TRBD2. V lost 0 bases to trimming and J lost 3 bases; unmatched junction nucleotides: 3. CDR3 length: 16 residues. Germline CDR1 and CDR2: KGHDR and SFDVKD. CDR3 DNA: TGTGCCACCAGTGATTTGGCGGGGGGGGCAACAGATACGCAGTATTTT. Its protein product is CATSDLAGGATDTQYF.

The DNA for the CDR3 is TGTGCCAGCACTGAGAGGGGGCGCGGCAATCAGCCCCAGCATTTT. Its protein product is CASTERGRGNQPQHF. The V and J genes are TRBV28 and TRBJ1-5; 7 bases match TRBD1. V dropped 7 bases and J dropped 2; count of bases not matched to a gene: 8. CDR3 size: 15 residues. Germline loops: CDR1 MDHEN, CDR2 SYDVKM.

The chain joins TRBV30 to TRBJ2-3; D is undetermined. Germline CDR1 is GTSNPN and CDR2 is SVGIG (reference sequence). V was trimmed by 8 bases and J by 5 bases, leaving 11 bases between them. CDR3 length: 11 residues. CDR3 sequence: CALPSGDTQYF. CDR3 bases: TGTGCCCTCCCCTCAGGAGATACGCAGTATTTT.

This clone was counted once. The V gene is TRBV19, the J gene TRBJ2-7, with a tentative D call TRBD2 (6 bases). The CDR3 extends over 15 amino acids. The germline CDR1 and CDR2 sequences are LNHDA and SQIVND (reference sequence). V lost 4 bases and J lost 0, with 13 bases in between. The CDR3 nucleotides read TGTGCCAGTAGTACCCTGGTGGGGGGCTCCTACGAGCAGTACTTC. Its protein is CASSTLVGGSYEQYF.

This chain links TRBV5-8 with TRBJ1-4; weak D call: TRBD1 (5 bases). CDR3 length: 16 residues. V was cut by 1 base and J by 3 bases, with 13 bases left in between. Germline V CDR1 and CDR2: SGHTS, YDEGEE. The CDR3 sequence: CASSLKGASSNEKLFF. CDR3 nucleotides: TGTGCCAGCAGCTTGAAAGGGGCGTCGTCTAATGAAAAACTGTTTTTT.

The V call is TRBV24-1, the J call TRBJ2-7, with a possible D match to TRBD1 (5 bases). The V end lost 4 bases, the J end lost 6 bases, and 15 bases lay between the germline ends. From germline, CDR1 is KGHDR and CDR2 SFDVKD. The CDR3 spans 14 residues. The CDR3 sequence is CATSEGAPKFEQYF. The CDR3 bases are TGTGCCACCAGTGAAGGGGCCCCTAAATTCGAGCAGTACTTC.

V usage is TRBV29-1 and J usage is TRBJ1-2; 8 bases line up with TRBD1. Germline V gives CDR1 SQVTM, CDR2 ANQGSEA. V lost 6 bases, J lost 8 bases, and 17 bases stayed unmatched. The CDR3 is 15 amino acids. DNA of the CDR3: TGCAGCGTAGGACTTTCAGGGGGCGACGGGGAAGGCTACACCTTC. Protein sequence: CSVGLSGGDGEGYTF.

This chain connects TRBV20-1 to TRBJ1-5; no definite D call. Germline CDR1 reads DFQATT; CDR2 reads SNEGSKA (reference sequence). The CDR3 sequence is 14 residues long. Trimming left V 3 bases short and J 0 bases short, with 9 bases between. CDR3 protein: CSASGGYSNQPQHF. The CDR3 region has the DNA TGCAGTGCTAGTGGAGGGTATAGCAATCAGCCCCAGCATTTT.

The chain uses TRBV28 and TRBJ2-7; 7 bases match TRBD2. The J segment lost 2 bases and the V segment lost 6 bases, leaving 10 bases of the junction unmatched. Germline V gives CDR1 MDHEN, CDR2 SYDVKM. This CDR3 is 15 amino acids long. The CDR3 DNA reads as TGTGCCAGCAGCCGGCAGGGAGGGAAAACCTACGAGCAGTACTTC. The encoded protein is CASSRQGGKTYEQYF.

The V call is TRBV2, the J call TRBJ1-5, with 7 bases fitting TRBD1. The germline gives CDR1 SNHLY, CDR2 FYNNEI. V dropped 8 bases and J dropped 5; count of bases not matched to a gene: 9. The CDR3 spans 14 residues. The CDR3 is CASGISQGYQPQHF. As DNA, the CDR3 is TGTGCCAGCGGAATATCACAGGGGTATCAGCCCCAGCATTTT.

The CDR3: CASSLEGGNTEAFF. The CDR3 bases are TGTGCCAGCAGCCTCGAGGGAGGGAACACTGAAGCTTTCTTT. The chain uses TRBV3-1 (or the pseudogene TRBV3-2) and TRBJ1-1; unclear D gene. CDR3 size: 14 residues. Germline CDR1 and CDR2: LGHDT and YNNKEL (reference sequence). V was cut by 4 bases and J by 1 base, with 10 bases left in between.

The J gene is TRBJ2-1, the V gene TRBV10-3; a possible D gene is TRBD2 (5 bases). Per the germline V gene, CDR1 is ENHRY and CDR2 is SYGVKD. V lost 3 bases, J lost 8 bases, and 11 bases lay in between. This CDR3 region has 13 residues. CDR3 bases: TGTGCCATCAGTGAAAGAGAGGGCGATGAGCAGTTCTTC. Its translation is CAISEREGDEQFF.

This chain links TRBV4-1 with TRBJ2-1; 7 bases are a match to TRBD2. The V gene's germline CDR1 is MGHRA and CDR2 YSYEKL. CDR3 length: 18 residues. Trimming took 4 bases from V and 3 from J; bases not matched to a gene: 15. CDR3 DNA sequence: TGCGCCAGCAGCCCTGGGGGTTCTAGTCTAGCGGTCTACAATGAGCAGTTCTTC. It codes for CASSPGGSSLAVYNEQFF.

This clone was recorded once. The rearrangement joins TRBV7-9 to TRBJ1-4, with 7 bases identical to TRBD1. The CDR3 spans 17 residues. Losses at the gene ends were 5 bases for V and 5 bases for J; bases not matched to a gene: 14. The germline gives CDR1 SEHNR, CDR2 FQNEAQ (reference sequence). The DNA for the CDR3 is TGTGCCAGCAGCAACCACCGTGGGGCAGGGGGAAATGAAAAACTGTTTTTT. The encoded protein is CASSNHRGAGGNEKLFF.

The chain links TRBV30 to TRBJ2-1, with D perhaps matching TRBD2 (6 bases). Germline values: CDR1 GTSNPN, CDR2 SVGIG (reference sequence). The CDR3 loop spans 13 amino acids. The ends were cut back, 2 bases at V and 7 bases at J, with 12 bases in the middle. The CDR3 loop is CAWSRLARNEQFF. In DNA, the CDR3 is TGTGCCTGGAGTCGTCTAGCGCGGAATGAGCAGTTCTTC.

The J gene is TRBJ2-7, the V gene TRBV10-3; the D gene is possibly TRBD2 (7 bases). Germline CDR1 is ENHRY and CDR2 is SYGVKD. V was clipped by 7 bases and J by 5 bases, with 15 bases between them. The CDR3 is 13 amino acids. The CDR3 DNA reads as TGTGCCATCAACGGGGGGCGCAGGGACGAGCAGTACTTC. Protein sequence: CAINGGRRDEQYF.

The chain joins TRBV6-5 to TRBJ1-1; the D gene is possibly TRBD1 (5 bases). Germline CDR1 MNHEY, CDR2 SVGAGI. V was pared by 4 bases and J by 1 base, with 10 bases between. The CDR3 sequence is 14 residues long. The CDR3 DNA follows: TGTGCCAGCAGTTCCCGGGACTGGAACACTGAAGCTTTCTTT. This sequence encodes CASSSRDWNTEAFF.

The J gene is TRBJ2-2, the V gene TRBV3-1 (or the pseudogene TRBV3-2); 9 positions match TRBD1. The junction had 21 bases not matched to a gene; V was cut back by 4 bases and J by 6 bases. The CDR3 covers 20 residues. Germline loops: CDR1 LGHDT, CDR2 YNNKEL (reference sequence). The CDR3 region has the DNA TGTGCCAGCAGCCCCCACTTGGGACAGGGTTTGAGGGTAACGGCCGGGGAGCTGTTTTTT. This codes for CASSPHLGQGLRVTAGELFF.

J is TRBJ1-1 and V is TRBV4-1, with 7 bases identical to TRBD1. V gave up 8 bases and J gave up 4 bases; unmatched junction bases: 7. Germline V gene data show CDR1 as MGHRA and CDR2 as YSYEKL. This CDR3 contains 13 residues. In DNA form, the CDR3 reads TGCGCCAGCTCAGGGGGTTACGGCACTGAAGCTTTCTTT. This translates into CASSGGYGTEAFF.

V and J are TRBV7-6 and TRBJ2-7, with a tentative D call TRBD1 (5 bases). Looked up from germline, CDR1 is SGHVS and CDR2 is FNYEAQ. V lost 2 bases to trimming and J lost 0 bases, with 11 bases between them. The CDR3 has 15 residues. CDR3 region: CASSLLGQDSYEQYF. CDR3 nucleotides: TGTGCCAGCAGCTTATTGGGGCAGGACTCCTACGAGCAGTACTTC.

The V gene is TRBV3-1 (or the pseudogene TRBV3-2), the J gene TRBJ2-5, with D possibly TRBD2 on 6 matching bases. V was pared by 4 bases and J by 5 bases, with 14 bases between. The CDR3 has 14 residues. Per germline, CDR1 LGHDT and CDR2 YNNKEL (reference sequence). The CDR3 reads CASSPGGVSETQYF. The CDR3 coding sequence is TGTGCCAGCAGCCCAGGCGGGGTGTCCGAGACCCAGTACTTC.

V and J are TRBV27 and TRBJ2-2; a possible D gene is TRBD2 (6 bases). This CDR3 comprises 15 residues. In germline, CDR1 is MNHEY, CDR2 SMNVEV (reference sequence). V was cut by 7 bases and J by 0 bases, with 12 bases left in between. CDR3 amino acids: CASTLRLANTGELFF. In nucleotides, the CDR3 is TGTGCCAGCACACTCCGACTAGCGAACACCGGGGAGCTGTTTTTT.

This rearrangement joins TRBV5-1 to TRBJ2-2; 8 bases line up with TRBD1. The CDR3 has 15 residues. J gave up 3 bases and V 6 bases, and 7 bases lay outside the gene matches. Looked up from germline, CDR1 is SGHRS and CDR2 is YFSETQ. CDR3 residues: CASTLAGGDTGELFF. CDR3 nucleotide sequence: TGCGCCAGCACCCTTGCAGGGGGCGACACCGGGGAGCTGTTTTTT. The variable domain in full, with the rest retrieved from reference TRBV5-1 and TRBJ2-2, is KAGVTQTPRYLIKTRGQQVTLSCSPISGHRSVSWYQQTPGQGLQFLFEYFSETQRNKGNFPGRFSGRQFSNSRSEMNVSTLELGDSALYLCASTLAGGDTGELFFGEGSRLTVL.

This clone was seen just once. The CDR3 loop is CIPYKDVRHYEQFF. The CDR3 region has the DNA TGCATCCCGTATAAAGATGTCCGACACTATGAGCAGTTCTTC. V is TRBV29-1 and J is TRBJ2-1; D remains ambiguous. The CDR3 is made up of 14 amino acids. Germline CDR1 reads SQVTM; CDR2 reads ANQGSEA.

This clone was observed a single time. The rearrangement joins TRBV28 to TRBJ1-2; D ambiguous. V lost 3 bases and J 8 bases, leaving 13 bases between the germline ends. The germline V gene has CDR1 MDHEN and CDR2 SYDVKM. This CDR3 is 13 amino acids long. The CDR3 spells CASSFRTGKGYTF. The CDR3 DNA reads as TGTGCCAGCAGTTTTCGGACTGGGAAGGGCTACACCTTC.

The genes are TRBV4-2 and TRBJ1-1; 7 bases fit TRBD1. This CDR3 contains 15 residues. V shed 4 bases and J 4 bases; nucleotides not matched to a gene: 9. Germline-derived CDR1 and CDR2 are LGHNA and YNFKEQ. This CDR3 is CASSPGQAGVTEAFF. Written as DNA, the CDR3 is TGTGCCAGCAGCCCTGGACAGGCAGGTGTCACTGAAGCTTTCTTT.

The genes are TRBV7-6 and TRBJ1-1, with 10 bases matching TRBD1. Germline V gene sequence: CDR1 SGHVS, CDR2 FNYEAQ. V gave up 4 bases and J gave up 6 bases; unmatched junction bases: 8. This CDR3 spans 15 amino acids. For the CDR3, the DNA is TGTGCCAGCAGCTCCTGGGACAGGGGAAACGCTGAAGCTTTCTTT. The encoded protein is CASSSWDRGNAEAFF.

The chain is built from TRBV29-1 and TRBJ2-3; D is unclear. Germline CDR1 and CDR2: SQVTM and ANQGSEA. This CDR3 has 12 amino acids. Trimming shortened V by 1 base and J by 3 bases, and 5 bases separated the two germline ends. CDR3 protein: CSVEGQTDTQYF. The CDR3 DNA reads TGCAGCGTTGAAGGGCAGACAGATACGCAGTATTTT.

The J gene is TRBJ2-5, the V gene TRBV7-9, with 9 positions matching TRBD1. J was trimmed by 5 bases and V by 8 bases; bases with no gene match: 6. Germline V gene data show CDR1 as SEHNR and CDR2 as FQNEAQ (reference sequence). This CDR3 contains 13 residues. CDR3 in amino acids: CASGQGMGETQYF. For the CDR3, the DNA is TGTGCCAGCGGACAGGGGATGGGGGAGACCCAGTACTTC.

The chain employs TRBV29-1 and TRBJ1-2; no firm D call. Trimming stripped 1 base from V and 4 bases from J, with 10 bases between. The CDR3 spans 13 residues. CDR1 is SQVTM and CDR2 is ANQGSEA in the germline V gene. CDR3 region: CSVEGHFLYGYTF. The CDR3, as DNA: TGCAGCGTTGAAGGGCATTTCCTCTATGGCTACACCTTC.